This paragraph covers one T cell receptor beta chain sequence. This clonotype was counted at least ten times. Its antigen remains unidentified. Base qualities are not at hand, and no much larger clone is one base apart. This entry is derived from a study of human T cells and chemical hapten exposure (dated by TCRdb to the early 2020s). Broadly, across the study: For sensitization, 2% DPC in acetone was applied to a 2 cm by 2 cm area of upper inner arm skin. Blood for TCR sequencing was provided by twenty-nine alopecia patients at one to four time points (pre-sensitization, 2, 6 and 24 weeks). Patch testing was done on the upper back using Finn chambers containing 0.01% DPC, and results were scored after 6 days according to International Contact Dermatitis Research Group standards. Weekly therapeutic DPC doses were additionally applied to the scalp of patients throughout the roughly 23-week study period. Libraries were pooled for sequencing, and variation in per-sample TCR yields was attributed mainly to small differences in library volumes within the pool. In alopecia patients, the study followed how the peripheral blood TCR repertoire changed in vivo over primary and secondary sensitization to diphenylcyclopropenone (DPC), a hapten. Blood samples were taken from patients before sensitization (week 0) and at 2, 6 and about 24 weeks after DPC sensitization. Most of the patients in the cohort were female, and the cohort covered alopecia areata with under or over 50% scalp involvement, alopecia totalis and alopecia universalis. Overall study results and their limits: DPC sensitization did not change how many TCRs were above 1 in 1000 frequency, and no evidence was found of alterations in global repertoire structure. The number of PT1 expanded TCRs positively correlated with patch test score, significant at thresholds 8, 16 and 32 but not 4. Because every patient had alopecia, a presumed autoimmune disease, the patients' immune response might differ from that of healthy individuals. Compared with pre-sensitization or healthy control sets, expanded TCRs formed significantly more large CDR3 similarity clusters, which is consistent with antigen-driven responses. Repeated subsampling changed both the strength of the expansion versus patch-test correlation and the threshold at which the correlation became significant.

The library was generated by RACE. Sequenced using a NextSeq 500. During library preparation, unique molecular identifiers were attached to individual cDNA molecules so that TCRs could be counted quantitatively and reproducibly. For every blood RNA sample, sequencing covered both the TCR alpha and TCR beta chains. The authors' analysis ran thus. The median number of TCRs per sample was approximately 96,000, ranging from roughly 20,000 to 700,000. The Decombinator software suite was used to annotate V, J and CDR3 in the TCR reads. For the PS versus PT1 abundance plots, all samples were subsampled to the same number of TCRs (28,000). TCRs were defined as expanded if absent before sensitization and observed at least eight times at the 2-week time point. TCRdb trimmed public reads at Q25 via fastp, called clones via MiXCR and kept in-frame beta chains. Records with the same CDR3 protein are collapsed into one entry carrying the most frequent genes and DNA. The V and J calls, along with clone size, are taken from TCRdb and not from the paper's own processing. In all, the sample holds about 54,000 distinct CDR3 sequences, and about a tenth of those were seen once. The ten largest make up roughly 1.7% of the sample.

V is cut by 7 bases and J by 2 bases, and the space between the germline ends is 8 bases. From a lookup of the germline V gene (reference sequence), CDR1 and CDR2 are SEHNR and FQNEAQ. The CDR3 goes from the cysteine to the phenylalanine over 12 residues. The DNA shown is the 36-base CDR3, in frame from base 1. In the paper's terms, the time point label means: patch test 2, 6 weeks after DPC sensitization. Read against the paper, the sample's treatment or condition label means: therapeutic diphenylcyclopropenone sensitization with weekly scalp DPC. Blood at each patch-test visit was drawn before the patch test was applied. To be eligible, patients had to be aged 18 to 70, diagnosed with alopecia and judged suitable for DPC therapy, while pregnant patients were excluded. Total RNA was isolated from unfractionated whole blood collected in Tempus Blood RNA tubes.

This sequence was found in a woman between 45 and 60 years old with alopecia areata. Some clones in this sample may be carry-over from other donors' samples. Source: whole blood, taken in connection with sensitization to the hapten diphenylcyclopropenone (DPC). This sequence uses TRBV7-9 and TRBJ1-1; perhaps TRBD1 is the D gene, with 5 bases matching. The CDR3 in this case is CASNQGNTEAFF. The DNA sequence follows: TGTGCCAGCAACCAGGGTAACACTGAAGCTTTCTTT.